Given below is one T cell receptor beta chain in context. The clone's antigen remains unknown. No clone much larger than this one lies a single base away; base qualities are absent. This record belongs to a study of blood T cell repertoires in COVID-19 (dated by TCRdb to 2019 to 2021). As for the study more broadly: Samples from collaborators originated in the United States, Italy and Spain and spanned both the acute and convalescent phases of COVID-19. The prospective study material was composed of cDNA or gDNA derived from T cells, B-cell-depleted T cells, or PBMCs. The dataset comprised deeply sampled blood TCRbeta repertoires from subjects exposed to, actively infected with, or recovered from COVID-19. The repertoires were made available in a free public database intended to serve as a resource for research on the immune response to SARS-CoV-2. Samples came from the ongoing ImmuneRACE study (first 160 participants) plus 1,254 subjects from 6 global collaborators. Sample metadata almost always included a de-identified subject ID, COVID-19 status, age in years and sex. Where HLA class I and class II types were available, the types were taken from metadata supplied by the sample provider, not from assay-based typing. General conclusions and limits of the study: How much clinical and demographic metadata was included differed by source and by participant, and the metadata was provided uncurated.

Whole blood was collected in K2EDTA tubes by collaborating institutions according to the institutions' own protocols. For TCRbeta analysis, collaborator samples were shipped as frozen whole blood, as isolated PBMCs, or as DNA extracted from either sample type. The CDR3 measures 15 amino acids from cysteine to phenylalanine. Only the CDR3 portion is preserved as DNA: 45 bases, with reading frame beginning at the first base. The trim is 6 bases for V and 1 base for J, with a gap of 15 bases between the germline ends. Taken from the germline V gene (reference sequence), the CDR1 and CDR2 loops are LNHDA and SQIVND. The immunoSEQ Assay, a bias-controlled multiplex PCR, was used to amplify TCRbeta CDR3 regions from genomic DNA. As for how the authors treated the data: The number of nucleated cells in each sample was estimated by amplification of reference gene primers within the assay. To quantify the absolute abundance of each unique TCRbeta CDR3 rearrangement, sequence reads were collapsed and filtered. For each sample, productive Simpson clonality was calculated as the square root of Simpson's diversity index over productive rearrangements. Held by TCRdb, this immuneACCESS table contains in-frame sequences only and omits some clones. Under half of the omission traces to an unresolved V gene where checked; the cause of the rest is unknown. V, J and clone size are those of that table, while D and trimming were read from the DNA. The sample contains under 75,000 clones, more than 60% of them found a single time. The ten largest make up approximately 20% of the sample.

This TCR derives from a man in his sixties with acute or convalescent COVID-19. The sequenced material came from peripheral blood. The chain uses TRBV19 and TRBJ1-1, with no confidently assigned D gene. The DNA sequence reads TGTGCCAGTAGACCTACAGCGGAGAAGAACACTGAAGCTTTCTTT. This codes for CASRPTAEKNTEAFF.